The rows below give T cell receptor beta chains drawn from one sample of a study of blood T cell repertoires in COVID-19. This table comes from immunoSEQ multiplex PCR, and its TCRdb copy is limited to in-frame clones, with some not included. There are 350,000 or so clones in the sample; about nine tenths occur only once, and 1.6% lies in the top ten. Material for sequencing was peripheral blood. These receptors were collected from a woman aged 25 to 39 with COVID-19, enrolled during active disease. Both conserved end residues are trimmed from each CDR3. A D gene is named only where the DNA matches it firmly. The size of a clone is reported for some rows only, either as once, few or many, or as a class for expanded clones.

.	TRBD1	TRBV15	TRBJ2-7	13	ATSTRDRGVGEQY
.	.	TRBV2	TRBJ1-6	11	ASRPESPSPLH
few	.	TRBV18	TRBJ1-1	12	ASSPDRFDTEAF
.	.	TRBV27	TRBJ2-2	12	ASSLGLYTGELF
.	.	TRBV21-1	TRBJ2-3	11	ASSIDLADTQY
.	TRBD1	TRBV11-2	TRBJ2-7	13	ASSSFDRGLYEQY
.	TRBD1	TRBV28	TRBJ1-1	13	ASSRAGQGNTEAF
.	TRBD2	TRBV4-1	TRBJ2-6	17	ASSRASGGATSGANVLT
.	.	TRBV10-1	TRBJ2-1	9	ASRQGSKQF
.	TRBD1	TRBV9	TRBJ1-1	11	ASSVAGDSEAF
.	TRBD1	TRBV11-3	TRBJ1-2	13	ASSLYRGMSSGYT
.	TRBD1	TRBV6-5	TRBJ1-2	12	ASSYRAGGGGYT
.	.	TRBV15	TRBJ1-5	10	ATSGGNQPQH
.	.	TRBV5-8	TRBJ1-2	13	ASSFGPGDIYGYT
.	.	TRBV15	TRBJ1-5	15	ATSRDFARGSNQPQH
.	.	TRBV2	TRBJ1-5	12	ASQLIGVNQPQH
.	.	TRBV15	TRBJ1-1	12	ATSRDRVNTEAF
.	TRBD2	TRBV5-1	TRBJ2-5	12	ASSFLAGQETQY
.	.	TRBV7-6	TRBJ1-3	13	ASSLGYGSGNTIY
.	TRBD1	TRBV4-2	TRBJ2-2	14	ASSQGTGSDTGELF
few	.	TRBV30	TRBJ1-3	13	AWSWIGGSGNTIY
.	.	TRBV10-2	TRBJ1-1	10	ASAPRKTEAF
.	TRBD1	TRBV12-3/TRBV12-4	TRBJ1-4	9	ASRNRGKLF
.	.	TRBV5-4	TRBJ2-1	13	ASSAPGGSYNEQF
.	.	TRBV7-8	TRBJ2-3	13	ASSLGGSFTDTQY
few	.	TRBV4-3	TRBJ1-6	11	ASSQLLNSPLH
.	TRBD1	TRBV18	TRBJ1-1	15	ASSPTIPGQMNTEAF
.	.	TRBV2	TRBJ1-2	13	ASDAAGDWLYGYT